A single sample is the source of the 17 T cell receptor beta chains below, sequenced in a study of cytomegalovirus exposure and HLA in healthy donors. 13 Jbeta primers and 60 Vbeta primers were used for the PCR. This table comes from immunoSEQ multiplex PCR, and its TCRdb copy is limited to in-frame clones, with some not included. The sample records some 110,000 clones, 65% to 75% being singletons. Sequences were obtained from PBMCs. The receptor set was obtained from a female donor in good health and CMV-seronegative.

This clone appeared a few times. The chain couples TRBV10-3 to TRBJ2-7; weak D call: TRBD1 (7 bases). Trimming took off 4 bases at V and 4 bases at J, with 14 bases between the two ends. Germline CDR1 and CDR2: ENHRY and SYGVKD. The CDR3 has 14 residues. CDR3 sequence reads: CAISGVPGGYEQYF. The CDR3 nucleotides read TGTGCCATCAGTGGGGTGCCAGGGGGGTACGAGCAGTACTTC.

The chain employs TRBV6-5 and TRBJ1-2; a weak D match, TRBD1 (5 bases). The CDR3 is made up of 14 amino acids. In germline, CDR1 is MNHEY, CDR2 SVGAGI. V was shortened by 6 bases and J by 1 base, with 12 bases between the two germline ends. CDR3 protein: CASREGSLNYGYTF. CDR3 sequence (DNA): TGTGCCAGCAGGGAGGGGAGCCTTAACTATGGCTACACCTTC.

J is TRBJ1-1 and V is TRBV11-2; D remains ambiguous. The germline V gene has CDR1 SGHAT and CDR2 FQNNGV. The CDR3 has 14 residues. V was clipped by 5 bases and J by 3 bases, with 13 bases between them. The CDR3 sequence is CASSPPGGYTEAFF. Here the CDR3 DNA reads TGTGCCAGCAGCCCTCCTGGCGGTTACACTGAAGCTTTCTTT. Looking up the rest from reference TRBV11-2 and TRBJ1-1 gives the full variable domain: EAGVAQSPRYKIIEKRQSVAFWCNPISGHATLYWYQQILGQGPKLLIQFQNNGVVDDSQLPKDRFSAERLKGVDSTLKIQPAKLEDSAVYLCASSPPGGYTEAFFGQGTRLTVV.

The chain is built from TRBV7-2 and TRBJ2-3, with TRBD1 as a possible D gene (5 bases). CDR3 length: 16 residues. Germline V gene lookup returns CDR1 SGHTA and CDR2 FQGNSA. The V and J ends lost 0 bases and 0 bases respectively, with 10 bases between them. CDR3: CASSLATDASTDTQYF. The CDR3 nucleotides are TGTGCCAGCAGCTTAGCGACAGACGCTAGCACAGATACGCAGTATTTT.

V usage is TRBV11-3 and J usage is TRBJ1-2; a weak D match, TRBD1 (5 bases). Trimming took 4 bases from V and 4 from J, leaving 19 bases between them. CDR1 is SGHNT and CDR2 is YENEEA in the germline V gene. CDR3 length: 16 amino acids. In DNA form, the CDR3 reads TGTGCCAGCAGCTCCTTGAGCGGGGCGAAGGGCTATGGCTACACCTTC. Protein: CASSSLSGAKGYGYTF.

The CDR3 sequence is CASSLHSELGYGYTF. CDR3 DNA sequence: TGTGCCAGCAGCTTACACTCGGAGCTCGGGTATGGCTACACCTTC. The chain carries TRBV7-2 and TRBJ1-2, with D uncertain. The CDR3 extends over 15 amino acids. Germline V gene lookup returns CDR1 SGHTA and CDR2 FQGNSA. The V and J ends lost 2 bases and 5 bases respectively, with 15 bases between them.

This clone was picked up a small number of times. The chain joins TRBV28 to TRBJ2-7; 7 nucleotides align to TRBD1. With V trimmed by 7 bases and J by 3 bases, 3 bases remained unmatched. This CDR3 has 12 residues. The V gene's germline CDR1 is MDHEN and CDR2 SYDVKM. CDR3 in amino acids: CASNHRGYEQYF. In nucleotides, the CDR3 is TGTGCCAGCAACCACAGGGGCTACGAGCAGTACTTC.

The chain links TRBV21-1 to TRBJ2-1; TRBD2, the D gene given by the table, was not confirmed from the DNA. TRBV21-1 is deemed a pseudogene. The CDR3 runs 18 residues. CDR3 residues: CASRKWTSGSPDCNEQFF. CDR3 DNA sequence: TGTGCCAGCAGAAAATGGACTAGCGGGAGTCCCGATTGCAATGAGCAGTTCTTC.

V is TRBV29-1 and J is TRBJ2-7; D unresolved. This CDR3 is 13 amino acids long. Germline values: CDR1 SQVTM, CDR2 ANQGSEA. V gave up 4 bases and J gave up 0 bases, with 10 bases separating them. The CDR3 sequence: CSVAGRRSYEQYF. CDR3 sequence (DNA): TGCAGCGTTGCAGGCCGCCGCTCCTACGAGCAGTACTTC.

V and J are TRBV6-1 and TRBJ1-4, with D possibly TRBD1 on 5 matching bases. The CDR3 has 14 amino acids. The ends were cut back, 8 bases at V and 3 bases at J, with 13 bases in the middle. Per the germline V gene, CDR1 is MNHNS and CDR2 is SASEGT. For the CDR3, the DNA is TGTGCCAGCCTTACTGGGGGGGCTAATGAAAAACTGTTTTTT. It translates to CASLTGGANEKLFF.

The chain couples TRBV14 to TRBJ2-2, with D possibly matching TRBD1 (5 bases). V lost 4 bases to trimming and J lost 1 base, with 13 bases between them. Germline CDR1 SGHDN, CDR2 FVKESK. The CDR3 sequence is 16 residues long. The CDR3 reads CASSPLGALNTGELFF. The CDR3 DNA reads TGTGCCAGCAGCCCCTTAGGGGCTCTGAACACCGGGGAGCTGTTTTTT.

The rearrangement uses TRBV6-1 and TRBJ2-2; 13 nucleotides agree with TRBD2. CDR3 length: 15 residues. Germline V lookup: CDR1 MNHNS, CDR2 SASEGT. The V gene end was trimmed by 4 bases and the J gene end by 6 bases; junction bases not matched to a gene: 2. CDR3 sequence (DNA): TGTGCCAGCAGTGCACTAGCGGGAGGGTCCGGGGAGCTGTTTTTT. Translating it yields CASSALAGGSGELFF.

CDR3 DNA: TGTGCCAGCAGCCAAGTCTCCGGGACAGGGGGCGAGACCCAGTACTTC. Translating gives CASSQVSGTGGETQYF. The V call is TRBV4-2, the J call TRBJ2-5, with 12 bases lining up with TRBD1. Germline CDR1 and CDR2: LGHNA and YNFKEQ. With 1 base clipped from V and 5 bases from J, the junction kept 5 bases outside the gene matches. The length of the CDR3 is 16 residues.

The chain recombines TRBV9 with TRBJ2-7; TRBD1 matches 7 bases. V lost 4 bases and J lost 0; bases outside the gene matches: 10. The CDR3 runs 16 residues. Germline V CDR1 and CDR2: SGDLS, YYNGEE. In DNA form, the CDR3 reads TGTGCCAGCAGCCTTCGCCGGGACAGTATCTCCTACGAGCAGTACTTC. It specifies CASSLRRDSISYEQYF.

The table lists this clone with a few counts. The chain couples TRBV28 to TRBJ1-1; no clear D. Per germline, CDR1 MDHEN and CDR2 SYDVKM. The V end lost 6 bases, the J end lost 11 bases, and 22 bases lay between the germline ends. The CDR3 length is 14 residues. CDR3 sequence: CASSPDSDFPGAFF. The CDR3 nucleotides read TGTGCCAGCAGCCCCGACTCTGATTTCCCGGGGGCTTTCTTT.

This chain connects TRBV30 to TRBJ1-1; no definite D call. Germline V lookup: CDR1 GTSNPN, CDR2 SVGIG (reference sequence). CDR3 size: 14 residues. V lost 0 bases and J 1 base, leaving 9 bases between the germline ends. This CDR3 is CAWSVLGENTEAFF. The CDR3 DNA reads TGTGCCTGGAGTGTACTAGGAGAGAACACTGAAGCTTTCTTT.

The chain links TRBV5-1 to TRBJ2-1; 12 nucleotides align to TRBD1. The CDR3 runs 16 residues. The V and J ends lost 4 bases and 10 bases, in that order; junction bases with no gene match: 12. The germline V gene has CDR1 SGHRS and CDR2 YFSETQ. CDR3 sequence: CASSVSPGQGAREQFF. The CDR3 nucleotides read TGCGCCAGCAGCGTAAGTCCGGGACAGGGGGCGCGAGAGCAGTTCTTC.